The TCR beta chain under discussion was sequenced for a study of molecular identifiers for immune sequencing clone quantification. In regard to this clonotype: This could be a read error, since a much larger clone is one nucleotide away.

A single record per CDR3 protein comes from TCRdb applying MiXCR to the PCR reads. The data hold a few hundred thousand distinct CDR3 sequences, with roughly 24% observed a single time. The V gene's germline CDR1 is SGHRS and CDR2 YFSETQ. The CDR3 is 14 residues long. The sequence derives from a human donor in good health. Some libraries in this study had Jurkat cell RNA spiked in. The specimen sequenced was naive CD8+ T cells from blood, with Jurkat cell RNA spiked in. Noted subset: FACS-sorted CD8+CD4-CCR7+CD45RA+ naive T cells. The chain joins TRBV5-1 to TRBJ2-1; 7 nucleotides line up with TRBD2. This chain's CDR3 is CASSPGTNNNEQSF. DNA of the CDR3: TGCGCCAGCAGCCCGGGGACTAACAACAATGAGCAGTCCTTC.